This TCR beta chain was obtained from a study of T cell responses to AZD1222 COVID-19 vaccine. Study information: Second-dose groups at about 4 or about 12 weeks were pooled.

Points from the study as a whole: It should be noted that donors were predominantly white British and more often female, and clonal diversity was possibly underestimated. Spike-specific TCR breadth and depth went up after people got two AZD1222 doses.

Some clones are missing from TCRdb's copy, which holds only in-frame ones; the method was immunoSEQ multiplex PCR. Here the sample spans about 70,000 clones, 84% being singletons. Germline V gives CDR1 SGHRS, CDR2 YFSETQ. The CDR3 is 13 residues long. V shed 0 bases and J shed 6 bases, with 8 bases lying between them. With respect to this clone: Its antigen is as yet unknown.

The genes are TRBV5-1 and TRBJ2-3; D is possibly TRBD1 or TRBD2 (5 bases each). The sequence came from an adult in good health. Sequencing was performed on peripheral blood, taken on day 0 of AZD1222 vaccination. The CDR3 nucleotides are TGCGCCAGCAGCTTGGTCGGGGCGGATACGCAGTATTTT. Protein product: CASSLVGADTQYF.